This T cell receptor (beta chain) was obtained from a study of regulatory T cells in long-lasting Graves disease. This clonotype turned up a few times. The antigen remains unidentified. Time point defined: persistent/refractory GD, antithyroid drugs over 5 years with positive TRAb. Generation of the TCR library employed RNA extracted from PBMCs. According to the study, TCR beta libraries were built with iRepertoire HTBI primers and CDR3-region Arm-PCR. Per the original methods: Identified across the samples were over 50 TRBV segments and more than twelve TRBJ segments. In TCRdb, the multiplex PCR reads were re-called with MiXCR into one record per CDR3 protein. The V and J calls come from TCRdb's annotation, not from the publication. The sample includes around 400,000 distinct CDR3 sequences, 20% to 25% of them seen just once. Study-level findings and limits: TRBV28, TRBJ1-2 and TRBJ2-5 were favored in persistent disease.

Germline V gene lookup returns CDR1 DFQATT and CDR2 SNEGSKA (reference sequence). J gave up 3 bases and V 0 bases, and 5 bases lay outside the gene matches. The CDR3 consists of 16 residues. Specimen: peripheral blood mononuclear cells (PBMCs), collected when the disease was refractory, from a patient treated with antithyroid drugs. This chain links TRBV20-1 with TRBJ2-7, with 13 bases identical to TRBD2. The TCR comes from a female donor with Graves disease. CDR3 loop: CSARDPTSGRGYEQYF. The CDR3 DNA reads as TGCAGTGCTAGAGACCCTACTAGCGGGAGGGGCTACGAGCAGTACTTC.